The present TCR beta chain was sequenced within a study of CD8 T cells in ankylosing spondylitis. Between the trimmed V and J ends, which lost 4 bases and 3 bases, there was a span of 10 bases. The CDR3 sequence is 12 residues long. Germline CDR1 and CDR2: DFQATT and SNEGSKA (reference sequence). TCR beta libraries were made by quantitative 5'-RACE with molecular barcodes. Using its own MiXCR run on the 5' RACE reads, TCRdb lists one record per CDR3 protein. The data show 800,000 to 900,000 distinct CDR3 sequences, about an eighth seen once. Study results and limitations: CD8+ by phenotype, disease-linked clones were relatively rare in peripheral blood. According to the report, clones linked to the disease were significantly enriched in matched synovial fluid samples taken from ankylosing spondylitis patients. Past research had described some motif variants in reactive arthritis synovial fluid and blood. For ankylosing spondylitis blood, a TCR beta motif of about 8 highly homologous variants appeared characteristic.

This clonotype was observed a handful of times. Its specificity is not known. Sequencing was performed on blood, either unsorted or a sorted T cell fraction (not recorded which). The TCR was taken from a male donor with ankylosing spondylitis. J is TRBJ2-7 and V is TRBV20-1; D is undetermined. The CDR3 is CSATNPNYEQYF. As DNA, the CDR3 is TGCAGTGCTACCAACCCGAACTACGAGCAGTACTTC.